A single sample is the source of the 5 T cell receptor beta chains below, sequenced in a study of blood T cell repertoires in COVID-19. This table comes from immunoSEQ multiplex PCR, and its TCRdb copy is limited to in-frame clones, with some not included. Of some 79,000 clones listed, approximately 90% are singletons. The material sequenced was peripheral blood. These receptors all stem from an older man with active or convalescent COVID-19.

CDR3 residues: CASSSTGTAGRKLFF. The CDR3 coding sequence is TGTGCCAGCAGCTCGACCGGGACAGCAGGCCGAAAACTGTTTTTT. This chain uses TRBV7-2 with TRBJ1-4, with TRBD1 matching 7 bases. J was trimmed by 10 bases and V by 4 bases; bases with no gene match: 12. From germline, CDR1 is SGHTA and CDR2 FQGNSA. This CDR3 is built from 15 residues. Filled out from reference TRBV7-2 and TRBJ1-4, the complete variable domain reads GAGVSQSPSNKVTEKGKDVELRCDPISGHTALYWYRQSLGQGLEFLIYFQGNSAPDKSGLPSDRFSAERTGGSVSTLTIQRTQQEDSAVYLCASSSTGTAGRKLFFGSGTQLSVL.

The chain combines TRBV10-1 with TRBJ1-5; 9 bases are shared with TRBD1. J lost 3 bases, V lost 5 bases, and 5 bases had no gene match. This CDR3 is 15 amino acids long. In germline, CDR1 is WNHNN, CDR2 SYGVQD (reference sequence). The CDR3: CASSSDRGINQPQHF. The CDR3 region has the DNA TGCGCCAGCAGTTCGGACAGGGGCATCAATCAGCCCCAGCATTTT.

This chain joins TRBV20-1 and TRBJ2-1; TRBD2 matches at 7 bases. The CDR3 spans 15 residues. V lost 3 bases and J lost 5; bases outside the gene matches: 10. Germline loops: CDR1 DFQATT, CDR2 SNEGSKA (reference sequence). The CDR3 loop is CSASWGGLIDNEQFF. The CDR3 nucleotides are TGCAGTGCTAGTTGGGGAGGGTTAATCGACAATGAGCAGTTCTTC.

V and J are TRBV5-5 and TRBJ1-1; maybe TRBD1 (5 bases). Germline V gene sequence: CDR1 SGHKS, CDR2 YYEKEE (reference sequence). The CDR3 spans 15 residues. V shed 0 bases and J shed 5 bases, with 14 bases lying between them. The CDR3 nucleotides read TGTGCCAGCAGCTTGGCCGTAGGGGTCCTGACTGAAGCTTTCTTT. Its translation is CASSLAVGVLTEAFF.

The chain uses TRBV4-3 and TRBJ2-5; possibly TRBD2 for D (6 bases). Germline assignment: CDR1 LGHNA and CDR2 YSLEER. CDR3 size: 14 residues. Trimming took off 2 bases at V and 7 bases at J, with 14 bases between the two ends. In DNA form, the CDR3 reads TGCGCCAGCAGCCAACAACTAGCTGAAGGGACCCAGTACTTC. Translated, it gives CASSQQLAEGTQYF.